One T cell receptor beta chain is described in this entry. Its antigen is not known. Trimming cost V 5 bases and J 5 bases, with 16 bases left between them. The CDR3 runs to 15 residues. This entry comes from a study of CD8 T cells in ankylosing spondylitis. General study points: A TCR beta motif made of fewer than ten highly homologous variants seemed typical of ankylosing spondylitis blood. CD8+ disease-linked clones were present at relatively low frequencies in blood. From matched ankylosing spondylitis synovial fluid, disease-linked clones were reportedly recovered at significantly enriched levels.

The authors made TCR beta libraries by quantitative 5'-RACE with molecular barcodes. One entry per CDR3 protein results from TCRdb running MiXCR on the 5' RACE reads. In the table there are 200,000 to 250,000 distinct CDR3 sequences, around a quarter of which are singletons. The specimen sequenced was blood, either unsorted or a sorted T cell fraction (not recorded which). The chain couples TRBV12-3 or TRBV12-4 to TRBJ2-1, with D perhaps TRBD2 (7 bases). This receptor was taken from a male donor with ankylosing spondylitis or in good health (not recorded which). CDR3 in amino acids: CASSPDRTRNNEQFF. The CDR3 DNA reads TGTGCCAGCAGTCCAGACAGGACTAGAAACAATGAGCAGTTCTTC.